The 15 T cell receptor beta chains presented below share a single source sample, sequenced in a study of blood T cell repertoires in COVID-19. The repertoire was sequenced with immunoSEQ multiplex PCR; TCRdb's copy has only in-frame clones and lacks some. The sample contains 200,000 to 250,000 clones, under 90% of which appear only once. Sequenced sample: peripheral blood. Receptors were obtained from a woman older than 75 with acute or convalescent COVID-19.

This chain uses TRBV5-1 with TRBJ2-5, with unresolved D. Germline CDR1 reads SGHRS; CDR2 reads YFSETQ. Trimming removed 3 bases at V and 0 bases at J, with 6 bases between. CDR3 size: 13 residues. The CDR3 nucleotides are TGCGCCAGCAGCTCGCGGCACCAAGAGACCCAGTACTTC. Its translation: CASSSRHQETQYF.

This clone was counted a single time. The CDR3 protein is CASSPTGGFTEAFF. The DNA of the CDR3 is TGTGCCAGCAGCCCAACAGGGGGCTTCACTGAAGCTTTCTTT. The chain couples TRBV6-5 to TRBJ1-1; TRBD1 matches at 9 bases. This CDR3 region has 14 residues. The ends lost 6 bases at V and 4 bases at J; junction bases unmatched: 6. Germline CDR1 reads MNHEY; CDR2 reads SVGAGI.

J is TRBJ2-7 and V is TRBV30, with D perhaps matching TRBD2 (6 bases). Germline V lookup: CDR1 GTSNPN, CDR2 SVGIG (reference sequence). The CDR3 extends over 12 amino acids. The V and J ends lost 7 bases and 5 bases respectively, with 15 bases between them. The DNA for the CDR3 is TGTGCCTCCCAGGGCGGGGTGGACGAGCAGTACTTC. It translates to CASQGGVDEQYF.

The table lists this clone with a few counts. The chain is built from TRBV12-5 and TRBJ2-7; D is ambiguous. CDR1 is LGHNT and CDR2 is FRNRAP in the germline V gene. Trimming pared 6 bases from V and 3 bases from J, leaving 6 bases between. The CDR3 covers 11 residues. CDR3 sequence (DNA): TGTGCTAGTGGCCGACTCTACGAGCAGTACTTC. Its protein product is CASGRLYEQYF.

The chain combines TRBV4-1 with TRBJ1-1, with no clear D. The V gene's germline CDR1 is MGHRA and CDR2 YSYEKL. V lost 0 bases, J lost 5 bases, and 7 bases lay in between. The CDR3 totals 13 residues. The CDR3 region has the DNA TGCGCCAGCAGCCAAGATGGCCGAACTGAAGCTTTCTTT. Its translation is CASSQDGRTEAFF.

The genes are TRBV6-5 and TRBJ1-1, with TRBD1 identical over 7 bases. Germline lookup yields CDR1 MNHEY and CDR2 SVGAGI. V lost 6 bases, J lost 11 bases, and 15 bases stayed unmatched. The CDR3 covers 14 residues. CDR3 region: CASRINRGTGGAFF. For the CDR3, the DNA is TGTGCCAGCAGAATAAACAGGGGCACCGGAGGGGCTTTCTTT.

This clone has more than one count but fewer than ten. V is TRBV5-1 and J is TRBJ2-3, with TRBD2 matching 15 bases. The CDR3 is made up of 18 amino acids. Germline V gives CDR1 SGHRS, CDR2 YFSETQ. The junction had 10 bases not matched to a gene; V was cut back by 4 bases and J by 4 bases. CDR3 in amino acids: CASSIGTSGGPRADTQYF. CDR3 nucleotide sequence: TGCGCCAGCAGCATCGGGACTAGCGGGGGGCCTCGGGCAGATACGCAGTATTTT.

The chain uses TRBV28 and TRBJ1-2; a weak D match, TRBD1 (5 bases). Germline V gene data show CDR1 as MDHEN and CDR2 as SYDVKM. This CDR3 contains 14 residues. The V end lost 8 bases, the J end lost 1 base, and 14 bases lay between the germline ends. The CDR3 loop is CASGNRRNNYGYTF. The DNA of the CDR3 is TGTGCCAGCGGAAACAGGCGGAATAACTATGGCTACACCTTC.

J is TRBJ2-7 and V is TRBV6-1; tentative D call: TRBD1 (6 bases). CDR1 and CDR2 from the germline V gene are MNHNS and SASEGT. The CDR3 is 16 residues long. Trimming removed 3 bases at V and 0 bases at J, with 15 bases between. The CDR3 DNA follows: TGTGCCAGCAGTGAGCAGGGGTTAGTCCCCTCCTACGAGCAGTACTTC. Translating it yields CASSEQGLVPSYEQYF.

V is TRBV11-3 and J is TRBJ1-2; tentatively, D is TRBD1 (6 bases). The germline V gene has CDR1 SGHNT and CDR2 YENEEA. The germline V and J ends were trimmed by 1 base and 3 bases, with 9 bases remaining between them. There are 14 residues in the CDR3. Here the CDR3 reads CASSLGGPDYGYTF. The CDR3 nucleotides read TGTGCCAGCAGCTTAGGGGGGCCGGACTATGGCTACACCTTC.

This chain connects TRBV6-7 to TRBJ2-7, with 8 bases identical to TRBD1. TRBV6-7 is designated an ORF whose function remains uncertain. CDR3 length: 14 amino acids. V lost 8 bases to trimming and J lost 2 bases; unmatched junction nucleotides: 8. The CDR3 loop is CASPWQGATYEQYF. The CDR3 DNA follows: TGTGCCAGCCCTTGGCAGGGGGCCACCTACGAGCAGTACTTC.

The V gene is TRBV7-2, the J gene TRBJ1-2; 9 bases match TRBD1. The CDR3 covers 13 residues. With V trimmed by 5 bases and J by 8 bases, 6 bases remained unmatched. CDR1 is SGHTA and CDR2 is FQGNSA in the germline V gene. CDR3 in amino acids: CASSPTGGIGYTF. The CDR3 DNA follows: TGTGCCAGCAGCCCAACAGGGGGCATCGGCTACACCTTC.

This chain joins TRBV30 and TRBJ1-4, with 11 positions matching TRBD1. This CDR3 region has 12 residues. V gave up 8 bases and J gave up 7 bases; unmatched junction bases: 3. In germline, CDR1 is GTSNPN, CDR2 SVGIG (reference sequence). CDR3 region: CARGTGGEKLFF. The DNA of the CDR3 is TGTGCCCGGGGGACAGGGGGTGAAAAACTGTTTTTT.

Here the CDR3 DNA reads TGCAGCGTCGGGGAGGAAGGTGGCTACACCTTC. Residues: CSVGEEGGYTF. V gene TRBV29-1 combines with J gene TRBJ1-2; D call uncertain. The ends were cut back, 6 bases at V and 7 bases at J, with 12 bases in the middle. CDR1 is SQVTM, CDR2 ANQGSEA, per germline. This CDR3 comprises 11 residues.

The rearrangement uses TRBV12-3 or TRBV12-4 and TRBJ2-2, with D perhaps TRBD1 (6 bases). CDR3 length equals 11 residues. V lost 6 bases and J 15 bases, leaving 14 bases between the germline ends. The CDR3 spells CASSTGFRVFF. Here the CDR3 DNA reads TGTGCCAGCAGCACAGGGTTTCGGGTGTTTTTT.